This TCR beta chain was identified during a study of T cells after yellow fever vaccination. The study's findings and limits: At approximately 96% for CD4 and 88% for CD8, most primary-vaccination clones showed up again after the booster. Abundant bulk-derived clonotypes could contaminate FACS-sorted repertoires. A secondary response was less intense yet reached its peak sooner, at day 5 versus 15.

CDR1 and CDR2 (germline): SGHDN, FVKESK. Trimming took 1 base from V and 1 from J, leaving 12 bases between them. This CDR3 spans 16 amino acids. By 5'RACE template switching, TCR cDNA was produced, with a universal primer site and UMIs added in the process. Each CDR3 protein gets one entry after TCRdb re-called the 5' RACE reads with MiXCR. The profile shows about 130,000 distinct CDR3 sequences, under 9% of them singletons. In this sample, this clonotype turned up a few times. No antigen is known for it. The sequenced sample was CD8+ T cells sorted from PBMCs, obtained on the day of the yellow fever booster vaccination. This sequence was found in a man in his late teens or twenties who received the YFV17D yellow fever vaccine. The rearrangement links TRBV14 to TRBJ2-3; possibly TRBD2 for D (5 bases). CDR3 residues: CASSQVSPEGTDTQYF. The CDR3 coding sequence is TGTGCCAGCAGCCAAGTGAGCCCGGAGGGCACAGATACGCAGTATTTT.